A single sample is the source of the 19 T cell receptor delta chains below, sequenced in a study of gamma-delta T cells after stem cell transplantation. TCRdb re-analyzed the RT-PCR reads via CATT. The sample yields over 7,500 delta-chain clones, roughly 15% seen once. Input material: gamma-delta T cells. These receptors all come from a human donor. It is not recorded whose cells these are; they may come from a transplant donor.

The chain is built from TRDV2 and TRDJ1, with D perhaps TRDD3 (5 bases). This CDR3 is 15 amino acids long. Deletions cut 3 bases from V and 4 bases from J, with 17 bases between. Germline V gives CDR1 GEAIGNYY, CDR2 EKD. CDR3 nucleotides: TGTGCCTGTGACCACGAGACCTGGGTTGGCGATAAACTCATCTTT. Translation gives CACDHETWVGDKLIF.

Concerning this clone itself: A much larger clone differs by one base, so this may be a read error. The rearrangement uses TRDV1 and TRDJ1, with D maybe TRDD2 (6 bases). The CDR3 extends over 15 amino acids. The germline V gene encodes CDR1 TSWWSYY and CDR2 QGS. Trimming pared 2 bases from V and 8 bases from J, leaving 18 bases between. The CDR3 loop reads CALGEKSFPRGKLIF. The CDR3 nucleotides read TGTGCTCTTGGGGAAAAGTCCTTCCCCCGCGGGAAACTCATCTTT.

The rearrangement uses TRDV1 and TRDJ1, with 13 nucleotides matching TRDD3. Per the germline V gene, CDR1 is TSWWSYY and CDR2 is QGS. Trimming took 0 bases from V and 0 from J; bases not matched to a gene: 16. The CDR3 consists of 22 residues. As DNA, the CDR3 is TGTGCTCTTGGGGAACTAGGTGTCCCTACTGGGGGATACGGGGGGTACACCGATAAACTCATCTTT. Its translation is CALGELGVPTGGYGGYTDKLIF.

This clone qualifies as medium-sized. The V and J genes are TRDV2 and TRDJ1; D is tentatively TRDD2 or TRDD3 (6 bases each). V shed 8 bases and J shed 3 bases, with 36 bases lying between them. Germline V CDR1 and CDR2: GEAIGNYY, EKD. The CDR3 is made up of 20 amino acids. CDR3 DNA sequence: TGTGCCTCCCATCCGAGCTTCGTCTTCCTCGGGCGGGGATCTTCCGATAAACTCATCTTT. Its translation is CASHPSFVFLGRGSSDKLIF.

As concerns this clone: It differs at one base from a far larger clone, so likely a read error. The rearrangement joins TRDV2 to TRDJ2; 7 bases map to TRDD3. Per germline, CDR1 GEAIGNYY and CDR2 EKD. The CDR3 covers 15 residues. Written as DNA, the CDR3 is TGTGCCTGTGACACCTGGGGGACTTTGACAGCACAACCCTTCTTT. It is translated as CACDTWGTLTAQPFF.

With respect to this clone: This may arise from a read error, as a much more abundant clone is one base away. Other DNA variants within this sample encode the same CDR3. This chain links TRDV2 with TRDJ3, with 8 bases fitting TRDD3. Germline CDR1 and CDR2: GEAIGNYY and EKD. This CDR3 is built from 22 residues. The V and J ends lost 4 bases and 0 bases, in that order; junction bases with no gene match: 19. CDR3 nucleotide sequence: TGTGCCTGTGAGTCCCTTCGTACTGGGGGTCCTCCTAGCTCCTGGGACACCCGACAGATGTTTTTC. As protein: CACESLRTGGPPSSWDTRQMFF.

Judged by abundance, this clone is medium-sized. This chain links TRDV1 with TRDJ1, with D maybe TRDD2 (6 bases). This CDR3 is 20 amino acids long. CDR1 TSWWSYY and CDR2 QGS come from the germline V gene. Trimming cost V 2 bases and J 1 base, with 26 bases left between them. The DNA of the CDR3 is TGTGCTCTTGGGGAATCTCCTACGGAAGAAGAGATAGGAAGCACCGATAAACTCATCTTT. Its translation: CALGESPTEEEIGSTDKLIF.

This clone is judged medium-sized. The chain joins TRDV1 to TRDJ2; 11 bases match TRDD3. CDR3 length: 20 residues. The J segment lost 7 bases and the V segment lost 0 bases, leaving 16 bases of the junction unmatched. Germline V CDR1 and CDR2: TSWWSYY, QGS. The CDR3 nucleotides read TGTGCTCTTGGGGAACTACTTACAGTTATGGGGGATACGCGTGAAGCACAACTCTTCTTT. This encodes CALGELLTVMGDTREAQLFF.

About this clone: The likely explanation is a read error, given a far larger clone one base away. The chain has TRDV2 and TRDJ2; 8 nucleotides align to TRDD3. In germline, CDR1 is GEAIGNYY, CDR2 EKD. The CDR3 consists of 14 residues. In DNA form, the CDR3 reads TGTGCCTGTGGCACCTGGGGGACGACAGCACAACTCTTCTTT. Its translation is CACGTWGTTAQLFF.

A few counts support this clone. Possible read error: a much larger clone is one base away. The chain carries TRDV1 and TRDJ1; 10 nucleotides align to TRDD3. Per germline, CDR1 TSWWSYY and CDR2 QGS. Trimming took 1 base from V and 9 from J; bases not matched to a gene: 23. This CDR3 is built from 20 residues. CDR3 DNA: TGTGCTCTTGGGGAACCTGAGGTTCCCATTGGGGCGTACTGGGGGATCGAACTCATCTTT. The encoded protein is CALGEPEVPIGAYWGIELIF.

By proportion, this clone is medium-sized (0.01 to 0.1%). The junction differs from germline at one of its ends, possibly a read error. This CDR3 is also generated by other DNA sequences in the sample. The chain employs TRDV2 and TRDJ1, with D maybe TRDD3 (6 bases). The CDR3 covers 15 residues. CDR1 is GEAIGNYY and CDR2 is EKD in the germline V gene. The CDR3 reads CACATEGDHTDKLIF. The CDR3 DNA reads as TGTGCCTGTGCCACCGAGGGGGACCACACCGATAAACTCATCTTT.

By share, this clone counts as medium-sized (0.01 to 0.1%). In the same sample, other DNA sequences code for this CDR3. The V gene is TRDV1, the J gene TRDJ2, with 7 bases lining up with TRDD3. This CDR3 comprises 20 residues. CDR1 is TSWWSYY, CDR2 QGS, per germline. J lost 6 bases, V lost 1 base, and 20 bases had no gene match. The CDR3 spells CALGERVLNLLGISPAQLFF. CDR3 coding DNA: TGTGCTCTTGGGGAACGGGTATTGAACTTACTGGGGATATCCCCAGCACAACTCTTCTTT.

About this clone: The limits of the CDR3 on the DNA are not certain, so only TCRdb's listed CDR3 is given. The V call is TRAV29/DV5, the J call TRDJ1; the D call in the table, TRDD3, was not verified against the DNA. Germline assignment: CDR1 NSMFDY and CDR2 ISSIKDK. Inclusive of both ends, the CDR3 amounts to 22 amino acids. CDR3 in amino acids: CSVLLCSKRKGWAGGYARKLIF.

This clone has a handful of counts. V usage is TRDV1 and J usage is TRDJ1; 8 bases align to TRDD3. Germline CDR1 reads TSWWSYY; CDR2 reads QGS. CDR3 length: 22 residues. The J segment lost 0 bases and the V segment lost 2 bases, leaving 23 bases of the junction unmatched. Here the CDR3 reads CALGETTTLTWWGILYTDKLIF. The CDR3 bases are TGTGCTCTTGGGGAAACAACTACCCTAACATGGTGGGGGATTCTTTACACCGATAAACTCATCTTT.

With regard to this clone: This specimen includes other DNA sequences encoding the same CDR3. The CDR3 spells CALGEGSVLGGTDKLIF. DNA of the CDR3: TGTGCTCTTGGGGAAGGTTCGGTACTGGGGGGCACCGATAAACTCATCTTT. V is TRDV1 and J is TRDJ1, with TRDD3 identical over 8 bases. Unmatched junction bases numbered 9, after V lost 2 bases and J lost 1 base. Germline CDR1 and CDR2: TSWWSYY and QGS. The CDR3 consists of 17 residues.

This clone was counted a few times. The chain joins TRDV1 to TRDJ1, with TRDD3 matching 7 bases. The CDR3 has 17 amino acids. The V and J ends lost 2 bases and 0 bases, in that order; junction bases with no gene match: 9. Germline loops: CDR1 TSWWSYY, CDR2 QGS. In nucleotides, the CDR3 is TGTGCTCTTGGGGAAAATGGCTGGGGGCCTTACACCGATAAACTCATCTTT. Its protein product is CALGENGWGPYTDKLIF.

Details on this clone: This likely stems from a read error, as it lies one base from a far larger clone. V and J are TRDV2 and TRDJ3; D is unresolved. The CDR3 runs to 19 residues. In germline, CDR1 is GEAIGNYY, CDR2 EKD. V was pared by 0 bases and J by 1 base, with 15 bases between. The CDR3 nucleotides are TGTGCCTGTGACACCGAGGGGTATTCATGGTCCTGGGACACCCGACAGATGTTTTTC. Its translation is CACDTEGYSWSWDTRQMFF.

Concerning this clone itself: A clone one base away is much larger, so this may be a read error. This sample also contains other DNA sequences that code for the same CDR3. DNA of the CDR3: TGTGCCTGCGACAGTACTGGGGGATACTCCTGGGACACCCGACAGATGTTTTTC. Residues: CACDSTGGYSWDTRQMFF. The V call is TRDV2, the J call TRDJ3; 11 bases map to TRDD3. Germline V gene sequence: CDR1 GEAIGNYY, CDR2 EKD. The CDR3 consists of 18 residues.

Concerning this clone: With a far larger clone one base away, a read error is the likely cause. V is TRDV2 and J is TRDJ1; TRDD3 is a possible D gene (6 bases). CDR1 and CDR2 (germline): GEAIGNYY, EKD. V lost 0 bases and J lost 0, with 22 bases in between. The CDR3 spans 19 residues. In nucleotides, the CDR3 is TGTGCCTGTGACACCGCGGTACTGGTGGATACTCGTAACACCGATAAACTCATCTTT. Its protein product is CACDTAVLVDTRNTDKLIF.